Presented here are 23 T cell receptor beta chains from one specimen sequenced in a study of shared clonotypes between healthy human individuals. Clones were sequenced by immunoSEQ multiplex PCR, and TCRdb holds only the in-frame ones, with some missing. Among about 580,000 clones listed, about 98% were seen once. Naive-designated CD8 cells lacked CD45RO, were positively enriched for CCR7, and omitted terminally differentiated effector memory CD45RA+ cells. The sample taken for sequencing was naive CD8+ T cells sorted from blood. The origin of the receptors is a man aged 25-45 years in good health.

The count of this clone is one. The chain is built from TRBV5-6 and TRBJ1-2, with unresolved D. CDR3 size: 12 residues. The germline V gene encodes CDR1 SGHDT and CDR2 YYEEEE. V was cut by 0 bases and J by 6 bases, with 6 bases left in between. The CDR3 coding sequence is TGTGCCAGCAGCTTGGCCCAGGATGGCTACACCTTC. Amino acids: CASSLAQDGYTF.

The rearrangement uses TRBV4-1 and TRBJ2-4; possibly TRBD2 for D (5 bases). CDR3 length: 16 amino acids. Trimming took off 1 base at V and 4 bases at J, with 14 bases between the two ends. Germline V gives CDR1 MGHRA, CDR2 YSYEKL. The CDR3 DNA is TGCGCCAGCAGCCAAGCACTAGGTCGACAAAAAAACATTCAGTACTTC. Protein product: CASSQALGRQKNIQYF.

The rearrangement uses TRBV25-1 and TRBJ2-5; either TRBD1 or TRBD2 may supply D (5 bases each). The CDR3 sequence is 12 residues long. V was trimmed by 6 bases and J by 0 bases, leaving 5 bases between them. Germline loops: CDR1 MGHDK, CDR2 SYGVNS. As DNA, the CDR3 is TGTGCCAGCAGGGGACACCAAGAGACCCAGTACTTC. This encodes CASRGHQETQYF.

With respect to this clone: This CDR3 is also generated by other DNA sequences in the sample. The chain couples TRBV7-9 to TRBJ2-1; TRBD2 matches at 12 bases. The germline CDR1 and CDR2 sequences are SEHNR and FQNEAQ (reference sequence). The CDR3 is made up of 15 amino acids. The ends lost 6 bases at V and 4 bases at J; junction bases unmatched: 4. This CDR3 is CASRPGTSGYNEQFF. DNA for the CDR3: TGTGCCAGCAGGCCCGGGACTAGCGGGTACAATGAGCAGTTCTTC.

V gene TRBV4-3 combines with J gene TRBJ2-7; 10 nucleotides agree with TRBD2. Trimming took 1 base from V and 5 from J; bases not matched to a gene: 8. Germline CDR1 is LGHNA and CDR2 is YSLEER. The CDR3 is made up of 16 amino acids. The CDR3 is CASSQGPSGRVDEQYF. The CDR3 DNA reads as TGCGCCAGCAGCCAAGGCCCGAGCGGGAGGGTCGACGAGCAGTACTTC.

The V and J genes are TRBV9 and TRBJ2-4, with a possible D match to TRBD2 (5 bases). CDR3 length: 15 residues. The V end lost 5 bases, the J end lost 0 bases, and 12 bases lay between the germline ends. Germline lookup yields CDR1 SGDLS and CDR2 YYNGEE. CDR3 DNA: TGTGCCAGCAGTGATGACGGACTAGCCAAAAACATTCAGTACTTC. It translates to CASSDDGLAKNIQYF.

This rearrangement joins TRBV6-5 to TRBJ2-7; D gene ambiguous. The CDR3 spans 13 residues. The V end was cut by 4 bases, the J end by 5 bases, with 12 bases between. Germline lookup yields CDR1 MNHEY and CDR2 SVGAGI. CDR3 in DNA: TGTGCCAGCAGTTCGGATGGGCCCCACGAGCAGTACTTC. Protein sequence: CASSSDGPHEQYF.

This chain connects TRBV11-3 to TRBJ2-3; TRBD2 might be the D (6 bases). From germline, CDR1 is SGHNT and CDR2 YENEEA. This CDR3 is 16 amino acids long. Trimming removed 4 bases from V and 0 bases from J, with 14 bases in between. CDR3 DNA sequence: TGTGCCAGCAGCTCTAACTCCGGGACTAGCACAGATACGCAGTATTTT. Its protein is CASSSNSGTSTDTQYF.

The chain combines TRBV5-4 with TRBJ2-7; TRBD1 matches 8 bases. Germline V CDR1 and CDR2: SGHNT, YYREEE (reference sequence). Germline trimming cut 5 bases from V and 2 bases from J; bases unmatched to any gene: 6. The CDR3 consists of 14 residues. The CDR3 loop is CASRAGTGTYEQYF. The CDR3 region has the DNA TGTGCCAGCAGGGCCGGGACAGGAACCTACGAGCAGTACTTC.

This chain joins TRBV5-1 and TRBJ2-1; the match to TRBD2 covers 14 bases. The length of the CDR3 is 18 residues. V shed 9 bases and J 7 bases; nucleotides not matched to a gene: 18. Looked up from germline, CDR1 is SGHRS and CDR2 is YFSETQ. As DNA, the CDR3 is TGCGCCATCGACAAACGGGGACTAGCGGGAGTCCTGGGGAATGAGCAGTTCTTC. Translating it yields CAIDKRGLAGVLGNEQFF.

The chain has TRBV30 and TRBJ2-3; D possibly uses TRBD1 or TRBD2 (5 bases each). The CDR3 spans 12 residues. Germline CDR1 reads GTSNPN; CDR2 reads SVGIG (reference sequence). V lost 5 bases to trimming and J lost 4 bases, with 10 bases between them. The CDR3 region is CAWGGIADTQYF. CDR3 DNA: TGTGCCTGGGGGGGAATCGCAGATACGCAGTATTTT.

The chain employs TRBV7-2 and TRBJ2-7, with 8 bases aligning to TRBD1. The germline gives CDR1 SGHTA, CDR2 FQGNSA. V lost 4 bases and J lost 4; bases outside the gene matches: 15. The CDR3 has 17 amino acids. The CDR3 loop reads CASSYRGAQGGLYEQYF. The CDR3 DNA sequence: TGTGCCAGCAGCTACCGCGGGGCACAGGGGGGACTTTACGAGCAGTACTTC.

The CDR3 region is CASRRGQLYEQYF. The CDR3 DNA is TGTGCCAGCAGGAGAGGACAGCTCTACGAGCAGTACTTC. V gene TRBV6-5 combines with J gene TRBJ2-7, with D possibly matching TRBD1 (6 bases). The ends were cut back, 6 bases at V and 3 bases at J, with 12 bases in the middle. Germline CDR1 and CDR2: MNHEY and SVGAGI. The CDR3 covers 13 residues.

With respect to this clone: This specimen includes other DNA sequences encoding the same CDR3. The DNA of the CDR3 is TGTGCCAGCAGCTTGGGGCGGGGGGCCAACGTCCTGACTTTC. Translation gives CASSLGRGANVLTF. J is TRBJ2-6 and V is TRBV5-8; no definite D call. Per the germline V gene, CDR1 is SGHTS and CDR2 is YDEGEE. Trimming cost V 0 bases and J 4 bases, with 5 bases left between them. This CDR3 contains 14 residues.

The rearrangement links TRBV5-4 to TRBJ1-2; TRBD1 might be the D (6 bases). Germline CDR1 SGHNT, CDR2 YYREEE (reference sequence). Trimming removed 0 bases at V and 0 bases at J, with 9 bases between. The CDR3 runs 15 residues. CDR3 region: CASSLGGLSNYGYTF. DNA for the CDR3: TGTGCCAGCAGCTTGGGGGGGCTTTCTAACTATGGCTACACCTTC.

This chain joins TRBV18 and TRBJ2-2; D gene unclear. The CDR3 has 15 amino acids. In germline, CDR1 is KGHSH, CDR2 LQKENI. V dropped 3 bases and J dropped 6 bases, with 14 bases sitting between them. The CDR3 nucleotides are TGTGCCAGCTCACCCGCCGGATGGCAGGCCGGGGAGCTGTTTTTT. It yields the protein CASSPAGWQAGELFF.

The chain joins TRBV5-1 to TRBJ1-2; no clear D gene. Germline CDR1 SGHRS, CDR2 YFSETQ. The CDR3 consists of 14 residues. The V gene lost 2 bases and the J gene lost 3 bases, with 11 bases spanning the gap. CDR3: CASSLRGQDYGYTF. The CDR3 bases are TGCGCCAGCAGCTTAAGAGGGCAGGACTATGGCTACACCTTC.

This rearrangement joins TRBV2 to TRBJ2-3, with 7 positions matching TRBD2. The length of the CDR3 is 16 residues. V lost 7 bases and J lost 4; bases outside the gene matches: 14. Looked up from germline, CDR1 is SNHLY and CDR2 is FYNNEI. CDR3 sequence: CASNLSGGRAADTQYF. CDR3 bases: TGTGCCAGCAATTTGAGCGGAGGGAGGGCTGCAGATACGCAGTATTTT.

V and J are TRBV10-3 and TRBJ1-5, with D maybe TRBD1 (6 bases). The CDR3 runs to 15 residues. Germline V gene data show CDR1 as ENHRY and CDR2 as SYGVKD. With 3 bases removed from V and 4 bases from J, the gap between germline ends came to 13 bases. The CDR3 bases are TGTGCCATCAGTGACGGACAGACTAATAATCAGCCCCAGCATTTT. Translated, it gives CAISDGQTNNQPQHF.

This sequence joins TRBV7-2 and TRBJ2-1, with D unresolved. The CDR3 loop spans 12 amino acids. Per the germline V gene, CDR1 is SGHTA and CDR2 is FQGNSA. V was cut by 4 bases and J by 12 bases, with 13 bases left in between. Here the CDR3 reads CASSSTPVAQFF. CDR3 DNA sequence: TGTGCCAGCAGCTCGACTCCCGTAGCGCAGTTCTTC.

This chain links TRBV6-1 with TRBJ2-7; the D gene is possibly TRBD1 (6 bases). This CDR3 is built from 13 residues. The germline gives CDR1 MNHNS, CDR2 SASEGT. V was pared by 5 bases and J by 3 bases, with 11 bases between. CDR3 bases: TGTGCCAGCAGTTTCGGGACACTCTACGAGCAGTACTTC. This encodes CASSFGTLYEQYF.

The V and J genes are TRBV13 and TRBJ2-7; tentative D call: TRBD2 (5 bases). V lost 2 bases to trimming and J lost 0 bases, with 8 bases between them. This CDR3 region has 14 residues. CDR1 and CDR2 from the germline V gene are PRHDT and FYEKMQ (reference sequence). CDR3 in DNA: TGTGCCAGCAGCTTATCCGGGGTCTCCTACGAGCAGTACTTC. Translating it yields CASSLSGVSYEQYF.

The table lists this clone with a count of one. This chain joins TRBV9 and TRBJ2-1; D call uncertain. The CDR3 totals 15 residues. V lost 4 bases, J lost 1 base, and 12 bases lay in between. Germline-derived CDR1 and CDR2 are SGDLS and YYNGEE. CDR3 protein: CASSPARGSYNEQFF. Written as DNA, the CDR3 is TGTGCCAGCAGCCCCGCCCGCGGTTCCTACAATGAGCAGTTCTTC.